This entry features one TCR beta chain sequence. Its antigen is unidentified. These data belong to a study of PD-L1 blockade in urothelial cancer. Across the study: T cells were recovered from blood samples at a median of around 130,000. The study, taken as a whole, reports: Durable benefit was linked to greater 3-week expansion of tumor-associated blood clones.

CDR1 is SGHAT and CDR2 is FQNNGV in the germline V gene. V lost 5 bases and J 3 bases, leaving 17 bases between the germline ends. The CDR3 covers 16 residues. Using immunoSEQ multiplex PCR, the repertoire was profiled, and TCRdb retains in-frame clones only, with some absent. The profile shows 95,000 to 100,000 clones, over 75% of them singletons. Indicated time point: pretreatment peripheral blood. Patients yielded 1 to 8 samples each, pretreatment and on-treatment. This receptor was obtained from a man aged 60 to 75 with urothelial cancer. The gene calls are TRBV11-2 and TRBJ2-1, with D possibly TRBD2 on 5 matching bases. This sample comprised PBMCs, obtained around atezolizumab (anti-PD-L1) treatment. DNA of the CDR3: TGTGCCAGCAGCCCCATCACTAGTGTCGGCTACAATGAGCAGTTCTTC. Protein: CASSPITSVGYNEQFF.